This entry lists 16 T cell receptor beta chains sequenced from one sample in a study of PD-1 blockade in classical Hodgkin lymphoma. Each patient's relapse followed autologous stem cell transplantation, and brentuximab vedotin exposure varied. This table comes from immunoSEQ multiplex PCR, and its TCRdb copy is limited to in-frame clones, with some not included. The sample holds 55,000 to 75,000 clones, roughly 91% seen once. This material consisted of peripheral blood mononuclear cells (PBMCs), taken at baseline. The origin of the receptors is a human donor with classical Hodgkin lymphoma.

This chain joins TRBV7-8 and TRBJ1-1, with D tentatively TRBD1 (5 bases). The CDR3 covers 15 residues. CDR1 and CDR2 from the germline V gene are SGHVS and FQNEAQ. V was clipped by 4 bases and J by 1 base, with 13 bases between them. For the CDR3, the DNA is TGTGCCAGCAGCTCCAGGGAAACAGCGAACACTGAAGCTTTCTTT. This sequence encodes CASSSRETANTEAFF.

This clone was detected once. The V call is TRBV7-9, the J call TRBJ2-4; 9 bases match TRBD1. V lost 4 bases, J lost 6 bases, and 13 bases stayed unmatched. Germline V gene lookup returns CDR1 SEHNR and CDR2 FQNEAQ (reference sequence). This CDR3 contains 17 residues. DNA of the CDR3: TGTGCCAGCAGCTCTACAGGGGGCCCCCTTCGCGGAAACATTCAGTACTTC. Its protein product is CASSSTGGPLRGNIQYF.

The rearrangement joins TRBV2 to TRBJ2-1; D possibly corresponds to TRBD2 (6 bases). This CDR3 comprises 13 residues. V lost 1 base and J 7 bases, leaving 8 bases between the germline ends. The germline V gene encodes CDR1 SNHLY and CDR2 FYNNEI. For the CDR3, the DNA is TGTGCCAGCAGTGAAGGGGAGGATAATGAGCAGTTCTTC. It encodes CASSEGEDNEQFF.

The rearrangement uses TRBV7-9 and TRBJ1-5; TRBD1 might be the D (6 bases). Germline V gives CDR1 SEHNR, CDR2 FQNEAQ (reference sequence). Trimming removed 4 bases at V and 4 bases at J, with 8 bases between. CDR3 size: 13 residues. CDR3 in DNA: TGTGCCAGCAGCTCCGACAGGAATCAGCCCCAGCATTTT. Its translation: CASSSDRNQPQHF. Filled out from reference TRBV7-9 and TRBJ1-5, the complete variable domain reads DTGVSQNPRHKITKRGQNVTFRCDPISEHNRLYWYRQTLGQGPEFLTYFQNEAQLEKSRLLSDRFSAERPKGSFSTLEIQRTEQGDSAMYLCASSSDRNQPQHFGDGTRLSIL.

The CDR3 spells CASSLPAGLHYGYTF. CDR3 coding DNA: TGTGCCAGCAGCCTCCCGGCGGGCCTCCACTATGGCTACACCTTC. The genes are TRBV7-8 and TRBJ1-2; no firm D call. Trimming removed 5 bases from V and 3 bases from J, with 16 bases in between. The germline gives CDR1 SGHVS, CDR2 FQNEAQ. The CDR3 runs 15 residues.

The rearrangement links TRBV11-2 to TRBJ1-1; the D gene is possibly TRBD1 (5 bases). CDR3 length equals 17 residues. V shed 1 base and J shed 4 bases, with 19 bases lying between them. Germline V lookup: CDR1 SGHAT, CDR2 FQNNGV. The CDR3 sequence is CASSLARGEGKGTEAFF. As DNA, the CDR3 is TGTGCCAGCAGCTTAGCCCGCGGGGAGGGGAAAGGCACTGAAGCTTTCTTT. The full variable domain, in which reference TRBV11-2 and TRBJ1-1 provide the parts outside the CDR3, is EAGVAQSPRYKIIEKRQSVAFWCNPISGHATLYWYQQILGQGPKLLIQFQNNGVVDDSQLPKDRFSAERLKGVDSTLKIQPAKLEDSAVYLCASSLARGEGKGTEAFFGQGTRLTVV.

This chain links TRBV9 with TRBJ2-3; the D is unclear. V was shortened by 0 bases and J by 3 bases, with 14 bases between the two germline ends. This CDR3 is 16 amino acids long. Germline CDR1 reads SGDLS; CDR2 reads YYNGEE. CDR3 region: CASSVATVLGTDTQYF. The CDR3, as DNA: TGTGCCAGCAGCGTAGCTACGGTACTCGGAACAGATACGCAGTATTTT.

The chain uses TRBV6-5 and TRBJ1-1; D is undetermined. Between the trimmed V and J ends, which lost 2 bases and 4 bases, there was a span of 11 bases. Germline assignment: CDR1 MNHEY and CDR2 SVGAGI. The CDR3 runs to 14 residues. The CDR3, as DNA: TGTGCCAGCAGTTACGGCGGGGTGAGCACTGAAGCTTTCTTT. It yields the protein CASSYGGVSTEAFF.

V gene TRBV5-1 combines with J gene TRBJ2-5; 15 nucleotides align to TRBD2. V lost 2 bases, J lost 1 base, and 6 bases stayed unmatched. Per germline, CDR1 SGHRS and CDR2 YFSETQ. The CDR3 is 18 amino acids. CDR3 in DNA: TGCGCCAGCAGCTTTTCCGGGACTAGCGGGGGGCCCCAAGAGACCCAGTACTTC. Translated, it gives CASSFSGTSGGPQETQYF.

The J gene is TRBJ2-2, the V gene TRBV27, with TRBD2 matching 11 bases. Germline CDR1 MNHEY, CDR2 SMNVEV (reference sequence). V lost 6 bases and J lost 9; bases outside the gene matches: 0. This CDR3 is built from 12 residues. CDR3 loop: CASRTSGRELFF. CDR3 nucleotide sequence: TGTGCCAGCAGGACTAGCGGGAGGGAGCTGTTTTTT.

This sequence joins TRBV6-6 and TRBJ2-7; D is possibly TRBD1 (6 bases). The CDR3 length is 14 residues. Germline CDR1 MNHNY, CDR2 SVGAGI (reference sequence). Deletions cut 2 bases from V and 5 bases from J, with 13 bases between. The CDR3 protein is CASSYPRGLDEQYF. DNA of the CDR3: TGTGCCAGCAGTTACCCTAGGGGGTTGGACGAGCAGTACTTC.

The chain couples TRBV11-1 to TRBJ2-3; 7 bases align to TRBD2. Losses at the gene ends were 6 bases for V and 4 bases for J; bases not matched to a gene: 10. This CDR3 has 15 residues. Germline CDR1 reads SGHAT; CDR2 reads FQDESV (reference sequence). CDR3 sequence (DNA): TGTGCCAGCAGACCTACTAGCGAAAGCCCAGATACGCAGTATTTT. Its translation is CASRPTSESPDTQYF.

The CDR3 sequence is CASSLGGDRPYEQYF. CDR3 in DNA: TGTGCCAGCAGCTTAGGCGGGGACAGACCCTACGAGCAGTACTTC. The genes are TRBV13 and TRBJ2-7, with 7 bases matching TRBD1. This CDR3 spans 15 amino acids. Trimming cost V 0 bases and J 2 bases; bases outside gene matches: 4. CDR1 and CDR2 (germline): PRHDT, FYEKMQ (reference sequence).

This sequence joins TRBV5-1 and TRBJ2-7, with D possibly TRBD1 on 6 matching bases. The germline V gene has CDR1 SGHRS and CDR2 YFSETQ. V was cut by 2 bases and J by 2 bases, with 11 bases left in between. This CDR3 spans 14 amino acids. The CDR3 DNA reads as TGCGCCAGCAGCTTCGAGACAGGACCCTACGAGCAGTACTTC. The encoded protein is CASSFETGPYEQYF. The full variable domain, its missing parts supplied by reference TRBV5-1 and TRBJ2-7, is KAGVTQTPRYLIKTRGQQVTLSCSPISGHRSVSWYQQTPGQGLQFLFEYFSETQRNKGNFPGRFSGRQFSNSRSEMNVSTLELGDSALYLCASSFETGPYEQYFGPGTRLTVT.

Here the CDR3 reads CASSVGGGSDTQYF. CDR3 coding DNA: TGTGCCAGCAGCGTAGGAGGGGGGTCAGATACGCAGTATTTT. This sequence joins TRBV9 and TRBJ2-3, with D perhaps being TRBD1 or TRBD2 (6 bases each). V lost 0 bases, J lost 4 bases, and 9 bases lay in between. This CDR3 comprises 14 residues. Per the germline V gene, CDR1 is SGDLS and CDR2 is YYNGEE. The entire variable domain, with the rest obtained from reference TRBV9 and TRBJ2-3, is as follows: DSGVTQTPKHLITATGQRVTLRCSPRSGDLSVYWYQQSLDQGLQFLIQYYNGEERAKGNILERFSAQQFPDLHSELNLSSLELGDSALYFCASSVGGGSDTQYFGPGTRLTVL.

J is TRBJ2-7 and V is TRBV7-9; either TRBD1 or TRBD2 may fit D (5 bases each). Germline lookup yields CDR1 SEHNR and CDR2 FQNEAQ (reference sequence). Trimming left V 7 bases short and J 3 bases short, with 16 bases between. This CDR3 contains 14 residues. CDR3 amino acids: CASKPGTGRYEQYF. CDR3 nucleotides: TGTGCCAGCAAACCCGGGACGGGACGCTACGAGCAGTACTTC.